A selection of T cell receptor beta chains follows, all from one sample in a study of technical replicates of blood from several donors. The data were produced by immunoSEQ multiplex PCR, yet TCRdb's version contains in-frame clones alone and is incomplete. The table includes about 79,000 clones, 91% detected once. The specimen was T cells isolated from PBMCs. The receptors come from a human donor in good health. Some clones in this sample may be carry-over from other donors' samples. Each CDR3 is given with its conserved first and last residue. D genes are given only for firm matches. Not every row has a clone size; where given, it reads once, few, many or a size class.

clone size	V gene	D gene	J gene	CDR3 DNA	CDR3 protein
.	TRBV30	TRBD2	TRBJ2-4	TGTGCCTGGAGCGGGGGGGTTCAGTACTTC	CAWSGGVQYF
.	TRBV10-3	.	TRBJ2-7	TGTGCCATCAGTGAGTCGATTTTGGGAGAAGCCTCCTACGAGCAGTACTTC	CAISESILGEASYEQYF
.	TRBV30	TRBD2	TRBJ2-7	TGTGCCTGGACGAGCGGGATTGGGGAGCAGTACTTC	CAWTSGIGEQYF
few	TRBV9	TRBD1	TRBJ2-2	TGTGCCAGCAGCGTAGCTCGCGACAGGGGATTCACCGGGGAGCTGTTTTTT	CASSVARDRGFTGELFF
.	TRBV4-3	TRBD2	TRBJ2-7	TGCGCCAGCAGCCCTTACTTAGGGACTAGCGGGGGGCGGGAAACCTACGAGCAGTACTTC	CASSPYLGTSGGRETYEQYF
.	TRBV28	.	TRBJ1-3	TGTGCCAGCAGACGGACATCAGGAAACACCATATATTTT	CASRRTSGNTIYF
.	TRBV30	TRBD2	TRBJ2-1	TGTGCCTGGAGTGGAACTAGCGGGAGGCTCTACAATGAGCAGTTCTTC	CAWSGTSGRLYNEQFF
.	TRBV28	TRBD1	TRBJ1-3	TGTGCCAGCAGGAGCAGACAGGGGCTCGACACCATATATTTT	CASRSRQGLDTIYF
.	TRBV5-1	.	TRBJ2-1	TGCGCCAGCAGCTTGATCCCGGGAGAGTTCAATGAGCAGTTCTTC	CASSLIPGEFNEQFF
once	TRBV7-9	.	TRBJ1-2	TGTGCCAGCAGCTCGAACAGGGCCCCTCACTATGGCTACACCTTC	CASSSNRAPHYGYTF
.	TRBV5-6	.	TRBJ2-7	TGTGCCAGCAGCTTATGGACAGTCTACGAGCAGTACTTC	CASSLWTVYEQYF
.	TRBV5-4	TRBD2	TRBJ2-7	TGTGCCAGCAGCTTGGGTGGGACTAGCGGGGCCGGGGAGAGGTACGAGCAGTACTTC	CASSLGGTSGAGERYEQYF
.	TRBV5-1	TRBD2	TRBJ2-7	TGCGCCAGCAGTCGGACTAGCGGTAGCTACGAGCAGTACTTC	CASSRTSGSYEQYF